The sequence of this T cell receptor (beta chain) was determined in a study of blood T cells in healthy people across ages. Whole-study results and caveats: Considered underestimates were the diversity estimates obtained from one million T cells.

The sample holds a few counts of this clonotype. The antigen is undetermined. It was with a sample-barcoded 5' primer and a J-beta primer mix that a second PCR of about 6 to 12 cycles was run. TCRdb recomputed calls from the 5' RACE reads with MiXCR, one row per CDR3 protein. The table includes over a million distinct CDR3 sequences, 35% to 50% detected once. Deletions cut 9 bases from V and 5 bases from J, with 17 bases between. This CDR3 region has 14 residues. The V gene's germline CDR1 is WNHNN and CDR2 SYGVQD (reference sequence). The sample taken for sequencing was blood. The receptor was derived from an older woman in good health. The chain employs TRBV10-1 and TRBJ2-1, with D perhaps matching TRBD1 or TRBD2 (5 bases each). CDR3 in amino acids: CASRRDLTNNEQFF. CDR3 nucleotide sequence: TGCGCCAGTAGACGGGACCTAACTAACAATGAGCAGTTCTTC.